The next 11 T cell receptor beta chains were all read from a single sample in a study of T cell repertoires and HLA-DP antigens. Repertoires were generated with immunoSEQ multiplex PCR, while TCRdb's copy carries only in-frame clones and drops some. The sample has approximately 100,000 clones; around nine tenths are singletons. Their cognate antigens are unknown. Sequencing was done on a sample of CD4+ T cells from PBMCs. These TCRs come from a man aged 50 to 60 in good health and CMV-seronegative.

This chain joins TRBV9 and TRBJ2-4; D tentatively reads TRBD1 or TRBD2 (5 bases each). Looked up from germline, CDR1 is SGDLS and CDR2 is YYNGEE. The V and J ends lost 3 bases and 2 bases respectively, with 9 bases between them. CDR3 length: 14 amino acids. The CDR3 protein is CASSAGATKNIQYF. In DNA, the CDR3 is TGTGCCAGCAGCGCCGGGGCAACCAAAAACATTCAGTACTTC.

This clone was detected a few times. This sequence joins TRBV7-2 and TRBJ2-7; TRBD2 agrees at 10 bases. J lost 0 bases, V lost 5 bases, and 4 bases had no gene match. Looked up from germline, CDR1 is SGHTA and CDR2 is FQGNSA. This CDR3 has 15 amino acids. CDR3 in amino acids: CASSVGLAASYEQYF. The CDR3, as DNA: TGTGCCAGCAGCGTCGGACTAGCGGCCTCCTACGAGCAGTACTTC.

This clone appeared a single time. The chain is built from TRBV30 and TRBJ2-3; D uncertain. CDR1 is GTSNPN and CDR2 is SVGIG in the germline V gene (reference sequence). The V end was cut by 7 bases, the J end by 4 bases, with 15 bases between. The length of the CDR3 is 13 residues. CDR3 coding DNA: TGTGCCTCGCCGACTCGCGTACCAGATACGCAGTATTTT. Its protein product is CASPTRVPDTQYF.

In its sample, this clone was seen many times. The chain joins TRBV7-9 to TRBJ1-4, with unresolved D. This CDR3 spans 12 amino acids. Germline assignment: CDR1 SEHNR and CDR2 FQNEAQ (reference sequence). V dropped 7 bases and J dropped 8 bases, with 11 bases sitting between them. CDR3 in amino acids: CASIGRREKLFF. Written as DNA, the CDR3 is TGTGCCAGCATTGGGAGGAGGGAAAAACTGTTTTTT. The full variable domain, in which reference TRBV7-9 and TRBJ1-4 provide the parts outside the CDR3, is DTGVSQNPRHKITKRGQNVTFRCDPISEHNRLYWYRQTLGQGPEFLTYFQNEAQLEKSRLLSDRFSAERPKGSFSTLEIQRTEQGDSAMYLCASIGRREKLFFGSGTQLSVL.

DNA for the CDR3: TGTGCCAGCACGCAGGGAGGACACTCTGGAAACACCATATATTTT. Protein: CASTQGGHSGNTIYF. The chain employs TRBV6-1 and TRBJ1-3; a possible D gene is TRBD1 (5 bases). Germline-derived CDR1 and CDR2 are MNHNS and SASEGT. The CDR3 loop spans 15 amino acids. Trimming pared 7 bases from V and 0 bases from J, leaving 13 bases between.

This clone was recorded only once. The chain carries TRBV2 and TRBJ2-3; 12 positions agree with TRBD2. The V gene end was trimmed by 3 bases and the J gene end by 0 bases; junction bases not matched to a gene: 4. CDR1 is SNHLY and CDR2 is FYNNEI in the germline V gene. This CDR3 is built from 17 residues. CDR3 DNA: TGTGCCAGCAGTGAGGGACTAGCGGGCCCTAGCACAGATACGCAGTATTTT. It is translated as CASSEGLAGPSTDTQYF.

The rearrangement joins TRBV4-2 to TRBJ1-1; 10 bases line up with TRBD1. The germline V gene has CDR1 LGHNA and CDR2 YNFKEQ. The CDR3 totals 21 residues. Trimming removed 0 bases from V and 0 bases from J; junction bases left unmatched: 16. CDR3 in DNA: TGTGCCAGCAGCCAAGACGGGGGGGGACAGGGGCGTTTATTCATGAACACTGAAGCTTTCTTT. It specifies CASSQDGGGQGRLFMNTEAFF.

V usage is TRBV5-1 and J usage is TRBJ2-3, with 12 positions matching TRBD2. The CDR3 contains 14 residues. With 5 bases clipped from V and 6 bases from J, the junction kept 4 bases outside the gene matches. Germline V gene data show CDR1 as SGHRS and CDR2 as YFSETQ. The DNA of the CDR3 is TGCGCCAGCAGACTAGCGGGGGGATTGGATACGCAGTATTTT. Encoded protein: CASRLAGGLDTQYF.

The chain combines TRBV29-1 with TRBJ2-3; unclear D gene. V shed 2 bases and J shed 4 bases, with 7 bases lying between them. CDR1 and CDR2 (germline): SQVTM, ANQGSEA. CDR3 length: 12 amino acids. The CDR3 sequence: CSVELLADTQYF. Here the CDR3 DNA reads TGCAGCGTTGAATTATTGGCAGATACGCAGTATTTT.

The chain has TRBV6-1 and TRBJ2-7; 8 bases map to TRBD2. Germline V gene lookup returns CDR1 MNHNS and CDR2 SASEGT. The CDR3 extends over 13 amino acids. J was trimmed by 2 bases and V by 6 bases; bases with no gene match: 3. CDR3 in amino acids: CASSVAGTYEQYF. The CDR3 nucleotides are TGTGCCAGCAGCGTAGCGGGAACCTACGAGCAGTACTTC.

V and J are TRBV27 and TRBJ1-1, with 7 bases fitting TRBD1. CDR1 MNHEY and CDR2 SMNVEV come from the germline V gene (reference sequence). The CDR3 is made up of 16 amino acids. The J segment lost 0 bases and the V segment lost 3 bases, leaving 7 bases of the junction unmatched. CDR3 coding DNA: TGTGCCAGCAGTTTTGGGCAGGGGGGAGTGAACACTGAAGCTTTCTTT. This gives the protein CASSFGQGGVNTEAFF.